Sequencing of this T cell receptor beta chain was carried out in a study of identical twins. Study-wide results and caveats: Insertions ran lower in abundant cord blood beta clonotypes, though not in memory repertoires. Analyses of zero insertions could, in part, be confounded by invariant MAIT and iNKT cells.

The CDR3 has 12 residues. The germline V gene encodes CDR1 LNHDA and CDR2 SQIVND (reference sequence). A universal primer site was incorporated via template switching, and the cDNA contained unique molecular identifiers. TCRdb reprocessed the 5' RACE reads via MiXCR and lists one record per CDR3 protein. The sample has about 550,000 distinct CDR3 sequences; about 22% are singletons. This clonotype was counted between two and nine times. Its antigen is still unknown. A junction boundary mismatches the germline segment, possibly from a read error. These same data were also listed under a study on yellow fever vaccine responses in identical twins.

The rearrangement uses TRBV19 and TRBJ1-5, with D perhaps TRBD1 (5 bases). Sequenced material: CD4+ T cells sorted from blood. This receptor was identified in a woman between 18 and 29 years old in good health. CDR3 amino acids: CASSLGGAPQRF. For the CDR3, the DNA is TGTGCCAGTAGTTTGGGAGGGGCACCCCAGCGTTTT.